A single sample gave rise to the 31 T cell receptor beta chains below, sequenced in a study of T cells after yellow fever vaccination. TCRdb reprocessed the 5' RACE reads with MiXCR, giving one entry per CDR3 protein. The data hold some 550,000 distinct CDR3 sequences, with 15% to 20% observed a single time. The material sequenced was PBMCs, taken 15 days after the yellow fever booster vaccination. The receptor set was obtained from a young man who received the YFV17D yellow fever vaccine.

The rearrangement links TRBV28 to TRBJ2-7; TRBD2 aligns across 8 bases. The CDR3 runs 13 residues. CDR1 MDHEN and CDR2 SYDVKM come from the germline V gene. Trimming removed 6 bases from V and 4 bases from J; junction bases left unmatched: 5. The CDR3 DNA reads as TGTGCCAGCAGGACTAGCGTAATGTACGAGCAGTACTTC. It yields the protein CASRTSVMYEQYF.

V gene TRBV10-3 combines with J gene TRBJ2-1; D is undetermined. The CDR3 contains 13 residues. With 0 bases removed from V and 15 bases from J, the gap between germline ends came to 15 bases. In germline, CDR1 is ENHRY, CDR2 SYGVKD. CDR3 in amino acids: CAISESQPVMPFF. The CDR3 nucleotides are TGTGCCATCAGTGAGTCACAGCCCGTTATGCCGTTCTTC.

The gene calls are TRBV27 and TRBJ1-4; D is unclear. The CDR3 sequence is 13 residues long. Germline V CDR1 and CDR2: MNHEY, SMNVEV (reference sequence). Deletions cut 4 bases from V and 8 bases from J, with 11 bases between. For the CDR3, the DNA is TGTGCCAGCAGTTCGATGGCCCGAGAAAAACTGTTTTTT. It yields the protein CASSSMAREKLFF.

The CDR3 here is CSALGGRRNEQFF. In nucleotides, the CDR3 is TGCAGTGCCTTGGGCGGGAGAAGAAATGAGCAGTTCTTC. This chain links TRBV20-1 with TRBJ2-1; TRBD2 agrees at 7 bases. Germline loops: CDR1 DFQATT, CDR2 SNEGSKA (reference sequence). Trimming cost V 6 bases and J 7 bases; bases outside gene matches: 9. This CDR3 has 13 amino acids.

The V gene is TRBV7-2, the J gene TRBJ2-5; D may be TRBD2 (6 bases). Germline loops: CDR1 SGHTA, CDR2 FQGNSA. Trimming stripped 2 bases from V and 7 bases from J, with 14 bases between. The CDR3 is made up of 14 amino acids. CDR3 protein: CASSLIADVGTQYF. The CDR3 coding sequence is TGTGCCAGCAGCTTAATAGCGGATGTTGGGACCCAGTACTTC.

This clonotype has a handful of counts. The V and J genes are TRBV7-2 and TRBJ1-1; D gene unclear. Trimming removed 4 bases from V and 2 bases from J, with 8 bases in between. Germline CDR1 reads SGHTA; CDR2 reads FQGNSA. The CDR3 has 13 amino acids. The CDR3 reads CASSSSVNTEAFF. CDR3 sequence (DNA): TGTGCCAGCAGCTCTTCAGTAAACACTGAAGCTTTCTTT.

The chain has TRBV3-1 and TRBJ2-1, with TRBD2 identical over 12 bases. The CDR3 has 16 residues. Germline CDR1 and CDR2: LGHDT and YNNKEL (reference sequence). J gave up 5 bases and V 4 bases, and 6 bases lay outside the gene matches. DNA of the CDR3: TGTGCCAGCAGCCCGGTGGGACTAGCGGGTGACAATGAGCAGTTCTTC. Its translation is CASSPVGLAGDNEQFF.

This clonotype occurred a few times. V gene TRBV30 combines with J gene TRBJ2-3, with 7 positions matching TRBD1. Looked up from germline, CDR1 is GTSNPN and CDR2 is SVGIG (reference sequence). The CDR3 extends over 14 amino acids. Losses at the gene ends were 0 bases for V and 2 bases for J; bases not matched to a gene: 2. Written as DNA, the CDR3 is TGTGCCTGGAGTGTAGGGGGCCCCACAGATACGCAGTATTTT. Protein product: CAWSVGGPTDTQYF.

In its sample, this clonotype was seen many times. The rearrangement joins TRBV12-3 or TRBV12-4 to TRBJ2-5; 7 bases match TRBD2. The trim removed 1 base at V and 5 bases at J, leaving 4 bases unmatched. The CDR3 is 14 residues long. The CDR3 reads CASSLGGREETQYF. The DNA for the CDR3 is TGTGCCAGCAGTTTAGGGGGGAGGGAGGAGACCCAGTACTTC.

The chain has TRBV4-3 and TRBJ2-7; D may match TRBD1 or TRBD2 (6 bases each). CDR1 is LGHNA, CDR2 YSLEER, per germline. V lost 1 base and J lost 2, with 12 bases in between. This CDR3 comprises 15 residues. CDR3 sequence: CASSQGGAPAYEQYF. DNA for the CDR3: TGCGCCAGCAGCCAAGGGGGGGCCCCCGCCTACGAGCAGTACTTC.

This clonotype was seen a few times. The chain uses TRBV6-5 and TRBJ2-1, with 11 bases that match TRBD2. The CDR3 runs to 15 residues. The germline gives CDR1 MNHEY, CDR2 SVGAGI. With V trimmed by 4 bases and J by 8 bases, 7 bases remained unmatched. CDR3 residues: CASSSRGSGRDEQFF. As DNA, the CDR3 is TGTGCCAGCAGTTCCCGGGGTAGCGGGAGGGATGAGCAGTTCTTC.

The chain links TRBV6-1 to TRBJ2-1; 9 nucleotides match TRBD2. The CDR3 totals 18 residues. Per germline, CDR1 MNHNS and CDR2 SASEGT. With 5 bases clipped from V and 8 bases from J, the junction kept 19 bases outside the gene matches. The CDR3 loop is CASSQVPSGTSFSDEQFF. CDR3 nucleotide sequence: TGTGCCAGCAGTCAGGTCCCCTCCGGGACTAGCTTTTCGGATGAGCAGTTCTTC.

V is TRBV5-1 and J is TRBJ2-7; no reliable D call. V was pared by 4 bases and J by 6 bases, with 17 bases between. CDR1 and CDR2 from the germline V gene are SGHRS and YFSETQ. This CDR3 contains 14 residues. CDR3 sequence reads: CASSAFQRRAEQYF. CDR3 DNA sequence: TGCGCCAGCAGCGCGTTCCAAAGGCGCGCCGAGCAGTACTTC.

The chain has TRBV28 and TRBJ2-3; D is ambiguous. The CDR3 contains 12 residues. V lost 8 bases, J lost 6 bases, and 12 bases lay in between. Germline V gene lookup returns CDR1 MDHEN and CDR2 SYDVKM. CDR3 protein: CASSAGVDTQYF. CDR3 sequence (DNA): TGTGCCAGCTCCGCAGGTGTGGATACGCAGTATTTT.

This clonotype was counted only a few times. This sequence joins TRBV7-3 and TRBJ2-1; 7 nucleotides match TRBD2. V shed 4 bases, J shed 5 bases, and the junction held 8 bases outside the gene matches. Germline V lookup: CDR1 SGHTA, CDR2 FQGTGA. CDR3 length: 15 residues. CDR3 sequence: CASSSVGTTHNEQFF. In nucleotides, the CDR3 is TGTGCCAGCAGCTCGGTAGGGACTACTCACAATGAGCAGTTCTTC. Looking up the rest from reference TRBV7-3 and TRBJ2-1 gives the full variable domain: GAGVSQTPSNKVTEKGKYVELRCDPISGHTALYWYRQSLGQGPEFLIYFQGTGAADDSGLPNDRFFAVRPEGSVSTLKIQRTERGDSAVYLCASSSVGTTHNEQFFGPGTRLTVL.

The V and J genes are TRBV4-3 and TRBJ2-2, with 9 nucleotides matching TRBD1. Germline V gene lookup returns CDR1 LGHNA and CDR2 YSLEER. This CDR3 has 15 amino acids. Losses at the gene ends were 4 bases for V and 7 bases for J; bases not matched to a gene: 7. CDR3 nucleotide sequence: TGCGCCAGCAGCCTAGGGGGACAGGGAGACGGGGAGCTGTTTTTT. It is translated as CASSLGGQGDGELFF.

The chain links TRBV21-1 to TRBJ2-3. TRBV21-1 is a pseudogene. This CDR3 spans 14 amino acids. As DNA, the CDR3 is TGCCCCAGTCAAACGCGCGGCTTGGCAGATACGCAGTATTTT. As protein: CPSQTRGLADTQYF.

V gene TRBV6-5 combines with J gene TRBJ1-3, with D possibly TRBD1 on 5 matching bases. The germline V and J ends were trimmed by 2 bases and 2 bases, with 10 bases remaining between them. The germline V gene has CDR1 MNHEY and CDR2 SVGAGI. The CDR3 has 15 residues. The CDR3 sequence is CASSYLQGPGNTIYF. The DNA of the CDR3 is TGTGCCAGCAGTTACCTTCAGGGACCTGGAAACACCATATATTTT.

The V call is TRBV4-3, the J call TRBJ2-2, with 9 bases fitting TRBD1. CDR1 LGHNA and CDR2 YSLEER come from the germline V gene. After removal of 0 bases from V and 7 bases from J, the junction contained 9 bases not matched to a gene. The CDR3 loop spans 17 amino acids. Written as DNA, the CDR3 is TGCGCCAGCAGCCAAGATGCTGGACAGGGGCGGTTCGGGGAGCTGTTTTTT. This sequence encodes CASSQDAGQGRFGELFF.

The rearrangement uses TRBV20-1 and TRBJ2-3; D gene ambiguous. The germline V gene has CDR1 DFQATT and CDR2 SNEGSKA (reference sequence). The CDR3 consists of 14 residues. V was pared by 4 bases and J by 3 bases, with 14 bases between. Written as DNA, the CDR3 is TGCAGTGCTAAGCGTGGAGAGGTGACAGATACGCAGTATTTT. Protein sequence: CSAKRGEVTDTQYF.

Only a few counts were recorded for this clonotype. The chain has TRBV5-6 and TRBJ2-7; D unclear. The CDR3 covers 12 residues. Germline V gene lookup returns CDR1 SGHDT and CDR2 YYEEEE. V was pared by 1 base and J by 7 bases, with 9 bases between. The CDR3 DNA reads TGTGCCAGCAGCTTGCAGGTGCGGGAGCAGTACTTC. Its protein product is CASSLQVREQYF.

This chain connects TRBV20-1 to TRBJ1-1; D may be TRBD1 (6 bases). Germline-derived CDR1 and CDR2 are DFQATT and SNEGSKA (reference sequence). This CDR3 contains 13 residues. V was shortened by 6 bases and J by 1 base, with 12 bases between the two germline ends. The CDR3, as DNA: TGCAGTGCCCGGGAGGGGGGGAACACTGAAGCTTTCTTT. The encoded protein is CSAREGGNTEAFF.

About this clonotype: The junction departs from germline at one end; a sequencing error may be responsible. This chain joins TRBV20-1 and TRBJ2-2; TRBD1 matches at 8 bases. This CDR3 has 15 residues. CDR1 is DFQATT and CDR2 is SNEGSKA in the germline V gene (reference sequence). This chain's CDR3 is CSAREGQGDTGELFF. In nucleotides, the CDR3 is TGCAGTGCAAGAGAAGGACAGGGAGACACCGGGGAGCTGTTTTTT.

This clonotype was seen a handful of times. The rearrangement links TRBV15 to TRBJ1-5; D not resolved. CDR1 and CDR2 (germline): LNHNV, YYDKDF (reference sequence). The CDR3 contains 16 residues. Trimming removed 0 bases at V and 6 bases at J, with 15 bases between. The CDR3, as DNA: TGTGCCACCAGCAGAGATGTTGCCGGGTTCGCTCAGCCCCAGCATTTT. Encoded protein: CATSRDVAGFAQPQHF.

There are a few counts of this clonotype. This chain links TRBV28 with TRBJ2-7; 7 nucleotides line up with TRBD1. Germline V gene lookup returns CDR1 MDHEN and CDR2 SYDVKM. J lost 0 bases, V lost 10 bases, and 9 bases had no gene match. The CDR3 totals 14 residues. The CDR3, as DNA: TGTGCCACACGACAGGGAATTAGCTCCTACGAGCAGTACTTC. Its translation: CATRQGISSYEQYF.

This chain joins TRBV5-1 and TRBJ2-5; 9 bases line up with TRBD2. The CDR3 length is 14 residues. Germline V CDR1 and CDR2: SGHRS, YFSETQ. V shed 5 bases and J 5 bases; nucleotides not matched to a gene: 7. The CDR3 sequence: CASSEAGGAETQYF. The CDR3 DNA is TGCGCCAGCAGTGAAGCGGGAGGCGCGGAGACCCAGTACTTC. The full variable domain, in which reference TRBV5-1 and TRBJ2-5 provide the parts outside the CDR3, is KAGVTQTPRYLIKTRGQQVTLSCSPISGHRSVSWYQQTPGQGLQFLFEYFSETQRNKGNFPGRFSGRQFSNSRSEMNVSTLELGDSALYLCASSEAGGAETQYFGPGTRLLVL.

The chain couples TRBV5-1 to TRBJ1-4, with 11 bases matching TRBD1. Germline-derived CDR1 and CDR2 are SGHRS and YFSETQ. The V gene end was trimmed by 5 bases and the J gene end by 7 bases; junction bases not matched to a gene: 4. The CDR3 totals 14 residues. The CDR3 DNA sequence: TGCGCCAGCAGATGGACAGGGGGCAGTGAAAAACTGTTTTTT. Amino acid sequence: CASRWTGGSEKLFF.

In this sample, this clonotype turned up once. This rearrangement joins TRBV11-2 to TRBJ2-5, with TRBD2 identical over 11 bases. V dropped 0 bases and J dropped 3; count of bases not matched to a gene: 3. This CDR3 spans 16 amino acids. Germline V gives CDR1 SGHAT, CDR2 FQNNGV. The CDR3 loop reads CASSLELGLAEETQYF. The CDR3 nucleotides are TGTGCCAGCAGCTTAGAGTTGGGACTAGCGGAAGAGACCCAGTACTTC.

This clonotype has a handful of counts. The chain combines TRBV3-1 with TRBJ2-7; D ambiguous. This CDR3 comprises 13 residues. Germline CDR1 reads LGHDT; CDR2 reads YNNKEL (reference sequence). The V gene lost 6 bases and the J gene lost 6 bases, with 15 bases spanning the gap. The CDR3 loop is CASRPGRFGEQYF. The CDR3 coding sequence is TGTGCCAGCAGACCTGGACGGTTCGGCGAGCAGTACTTC.

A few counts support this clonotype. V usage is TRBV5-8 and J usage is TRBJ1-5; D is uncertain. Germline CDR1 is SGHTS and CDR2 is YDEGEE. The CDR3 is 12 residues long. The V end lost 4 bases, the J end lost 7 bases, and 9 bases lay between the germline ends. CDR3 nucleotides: TGTGCCAGCAGCCCGGGGAGCCAGCCCCAGCATTTT. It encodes CASSPGSQPQHF.

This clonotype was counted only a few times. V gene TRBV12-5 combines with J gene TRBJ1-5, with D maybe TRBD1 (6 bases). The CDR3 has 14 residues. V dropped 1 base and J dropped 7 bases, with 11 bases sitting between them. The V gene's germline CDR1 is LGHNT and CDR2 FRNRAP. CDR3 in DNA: TGTGCTAGTGGTTTGGACCACAGGGACCAGCCCCAGCATTTT. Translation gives CASGLDHRDQPQHF.